This T cell receptor beta chain was found in a study of response to subunit inactivated influenza vaccine. Study outcomes and limitations: Researchers suggested that each seasonal influenza vaccination recruits few new T cells.

TCRdb itself ran the RT-PCR reads through MiXCR, one entry per CDR3 protein. The sample holds around 540,000 distinct CDR3 sequences, around 11% seen once. CDR3 length: 14 amino acids. Germline CDR1 is SGHTA and CDR2 is FQGNSA. V was clipped by 5 bases and J by 3 bases, with 14 bases between them. This clonotype has a handful of counts. The antigen is not known. The input for sequencing was PBMCs from blood, taken on the day of vaccination. This TCR was sampled from a man aged 45-65 years who received an inactivated influenza vaccine. The chain couples TRBV7-2 to TRBJ2-7; unclear D gene. For the CDR3, the DNA is TGTGCCAGCAGCGTAACGGACGGAAACTACGAGCAGTACTTC. This gives the protein CASSVTDGNYEQYF.